Below, 27 T cell receptor beta chains from the same sample are listed, as sequenced in a study of T-cell memory formation after mild COVID-19. TCRdb itself ran the 5' RACE reads through MiXCR, one entry per CDR3 protein. The table shows approximately 250,000 distinct CDR3 sequences, with about a sixth occurring only once. Sequencing was done on a sample of PBMCs or a T cell subset sorted from them (not recorded which). The receptors originated from a man between 18 and 29 years old who had mild COVID-19 (a few samples of this study predate the infection). Cell type and time point are not known.

The chain combines TRBV11-2 with TRBJ1-2; D gene unclear. CDR1 and CDR2 (germline): SGHAT, FQNNGV. V shed 3 bases and J shed 0 bases, with 8 bases lying between them. This CDR3 contains 14 residues. Here the CDR3 DNA reads TGTGCCAGCAGCTTTAGCTTACCTAACTATGGCTACACCTTC. Protein sequence: CASSFSLPNYGYTF. The full variable domain, its missing parts supplied by reference TRBV11-2 and TRBJ1-2, is EAGVAQSPRYKIIEKRQSVAFWCNPISGHATLYWYQQILGQGPKLLIQFQNNGVVDDSQLPKDRFSAERLKGVDSTLKIQPAKLEDSAVYLCASSFSLPNYGYTFGSGTRLTVV.

This clonotype was counted between two and nine times. The V gene is TRBV20-1, the J gene TRBJ2-3; D remains unclear. V gave up 5 bases and J gave up 1 base, with 13 bases separating them. This CDR3 contains 14 residues. The germline gives CDR1 DFQATT, CDR2 SNEGSKA (reference sequence). The CDR3 DNA is TGCAGTGCTCGTGGCGGCGCCCGCACAGATACGCAGTATTTT. Protein product: CSARGGARTDTQYF.

Only a few counts were recorded for this clonotype. The chain couples TRBV15 to TRBJ2-7; the D is unclear. V was cut by 3 bases and J by 5 bases, with 14 bases left in between. This CDR3 comprises 14 residues. Per the germline V gene, CDR1 is LNHNV and CDR2 is YYDKDF (reference sequence). The CDR3 loop is CATSRVGGVHEQYF. CDR3 in DNA: TGTGCCACCAGCAGGGTTGGCGGCGTCCACGAGCAGTACTTC.

This chain links TRBV6-5 with TRBJ1-4; D is uncertain. The germline V gene encodes CDR1 MNHEY and CDR2 SVGAGI. The CDR3 covers 12 residues. The ends were cut back, 5 bases at V and 4 bases at J, with 5 bases in the middle. The CDR3 DNA follows: TGTGCCAGCAGTGCCTTTAATGAAAAACTGTTTTTT. It is translated as CASSAFNEKLFF.

This clonotype was observed a few times. The chain combines TRBV4-3 with TRBJ2-6, with a weak D call TRBD1 (6 bases). In germline, CDR1 is LGHNA, CDR2 YSLEER. Trimming shortened V by 4 bases and J by 2 bases, and 12 bases separated the two germline ends. CDR3 size: 16 residues. The DNA for the CDR3 is TGCGCCAGCAGCCCGGGTGCAGGGGCTGGGGCCAACGTCCTGACTTTC. Translating it yields CASSPGAGAGANVLTF.

J is TRBJ2-1 and V is TRBV12-3 or TRBV12-4; D is undetermined. The CDR3 runs to 10 residues. Trimming left V 10 bases short and J 7 bases short, with 8 bases between. CDR3 nucleotides: TGTGCCACCAACGTGAATGAGCAGTTCTTC. Protein sequence: CATNVNEQFF.

This clonotype was seen a few times. This sequence joins TRBV6-2 or TRBV6-3 and TRBJ2-7; weak D call: TRBD2 (6 bases). The CDR3 is 13 residues long. Germline V CDR1 and CDR2: MNHEY, SVGEGT. V was pared by 5 bases and J by 2 bases, with 10 bases between. CDR3 DNA sequence: TGTGCCAGCAGTACGGACTACCCCTACGAGCAGTACTTC. This sequence encodes CASSTDYPYEQYF.

V gene TRBV5-6 combines with J gene TRBJ1-2, with D possibly being TRBD1 (6 bases). Germline CDR1 is SGHDT and CDR2 is YYEEEE. The V and J ends lost 2 bases and 4 bases respectively, with 12 bases between them. This CDR3 contains 14 residues. Here the CDR3 reads CASSLQGFGYGYTF. As DNA, the CDR3 is TGTGCCAGCAGCTTACAGGGATTCGGCTATGGCTACACCTTC.

Only a few counts were recorded for this clonotype. The V call is TRBV6-2 or TRBV6-3, the J call TRBJ2-3, with D tentatively TRBD1 (5 bases). V lost 2 bases and J 2 bases, leaving 8 bases between the germline ends. Germline V gene sequence: CDR1 MNHEY, CDR2 SVGEGT. The CDR3 extends over 14 amino acids. DNA for the CDR3: TGTGCCAGCAGTTACCCGGACACCACAGATACGCAGTATTTT. Translating it yields CASSYPDTTDTQYF.

This clonotype occurred a few times. The rearrangement links TRBV7-2 to TRBJ2-7, with 14 bases that match TRBD2. The V gene end was trimmed by 5 bases and the J gene end by 2 bases; junction bases not matched to a gene: 14. Germline values: CDR1 SGHTA, CDR2 FQGNSA. The CDR3 sequence is 19 residues long. The CDR3 DNA sequence: TGTGCCAGCAGCGGTCAGACTAGCGGGGGGGCCAATTTTGCCTACGAGCAGTACTTC. As protein: CASSGQTSGGANFAYEQYF.

This clonotype was detected ten times or more. This chain links TRBV4-1 with TRBJ2-5; D not resolved. Germline V gene sequence: CDR1 MGHRA, CDR2 YSYEKL. Trimming shortened V by 5 bases and J by 2 bases, and 9 bases separated the two germline ends. This CDR3 has 13 residues. CDR3 nucleotides: TGCGCCAGCAGCGTTATCGAGCAAGAGACCCAGTACTTC. Translation gives CASSVIEQETQYF.

The chain joins TRBV4-1 to TRBJ1-6; D is undetermined. Trimming removed 1 base at V and 10 bases at J, with 5 bases between. The CDR3 length is 12 residues. The germline gives CDR1 MGHRA, CDR2 YSYEKL. The CDR3 sequence is CASSQVGSPLHF. Here the CDR3 DNA reads TGCGCCAGCAGCCAAGTCGGATCACCCCTCCACTTT.

A few counts support this clonotype. The CDR3 protein is CASSSYAGGGDYEQYF. CDR3 in DNA: TGTGCCAGCAGCTCCTACGCGGGGGGCGGTGACTACGAGCAGTACTTC. The chain carries TRBV7-9 and TRBJ2-7; 8 bases line up with TRBD2. This CDR3 is built from 16 residues. The V segment lost 4 bases and the J segment 3 bases; nucleotides outside the gene matches: 11. Germline V gene data show CDR1 as SEHNR and CDR2 as FQNEAQ (reference sequence).

This clonotype was observed a handful of times. V usage is TRBV29-1 and J usage is TRBJ2-3; 12 bases are a match to TRBD2. The CDR3 consists of 19 residues. Germline V lookup: CDR1 SQVTM, CDR2 ANQGSEA. J lost 0 bases, V lost 4 bases, and 14 bases had no gene match. The CDR3 loop is CSVGPPTSGGTASTDTQYF. For the CDR3, the DNA is TGCAGCGTTGGTCCCCCCACTAGCGGGGGGACCGCTAGCACAGATACGCAGTATTTT.

In its sample, this clonotype was seen many times. Mismatch with germline at one junction end may stem from a read error. V gene TRBV7-2 combines with J gene TRBJ2-1, with D tentatively TRBD1 or TRBD2 (6 bases each). Germline V gives CDR1 SGHTA, CDR2 FQGNSA. The CDR3 is 15 amino acids. The CDR3 spells CASSHNKGGEDGVVF. The CDR3 DNA reads as TGTGCCAGCAGCCATAATAAGGGGGGAGAGGACGGCGTAGTCTTC.

The table lists this clonotype with a few counts. V usage is TRBV4-3 and J usage is TRBJ1-2, with D unclear. Trimming removed 0 bases at V and 8 bases at J, with 13 bases between. The germline V gene encodes CDR1 LGHNA and CDR2 YSLEER. The CDR3 covers 14 residues. In DNA, the CDR3 is TGCGCCAGCAGCCAAGAAACGAGGGTTCGGGGCTACACCTTC. Encoded protein: CASSQETRVRGYTF.

The chain joins TRBV18 to TRBJ2-7; TRBD1 or TRBD2 may be the D gene (5 bases each). V lost 5 bases and J lost 0, with 17 bases in between. Germline lookup yields CDR1 KGHSH and CDR2 LQKENI. This CDR3 comprises 16 residues. Here the CDR3 reads CASSEGPTLSSYEQYF. DNA for the CDR3: TGTGCCAGCTCAGAGGGGCCTACTCTTAGCTCCTACGAGCAGTACTTC.

The sample holds a few counts of this clonotype. The chain joins TRBV12-3 or TRBV12-4 to TRBJ1-2, with 8 bases matching TRBD1. With 1 base clipped from V and 7 bases from J, the junction kept 2 bases outside the gene matches. The length of the CDR3 is 13 residues. CDR3 bases: TGTGCCAGCAGTTTAGGCAGGGGGCTTGGCTACACCTTC. It encodes CASSLGRGLGYTF.

This clonotype was counted between two and nine times. J is TRBJ1-2 and V is TRBV3-1; no clear D gene. With 2 bases removed from V and 2 bases from J, the gap between germline ends came to 6 bases. Germline-derived CDR1 and CDR2 are LGHDT and YNNKEL (reference sequence). This CDR3 spans 13 amino acids. CDR3 sequence (DNA): TGTGCCAGCAGCCAACGGATCAACTATGGCTACACCTTC. The encoded protein is CASSQRINYGYTF.

This rearrangement joins TRBV27 to TRBJ1-2; no firm D call. Germline V gene data show CDR1 as MNHEY and CDR2 as SMNVEV (reference sequence). The CDR3 consists of 14 residues. Trimming cost V 5 bases and J 0 bases, with 10 bases left between them. The CDR3, as DNA: TGTGCCAGCAGTCCCGCAGCCACTAACTATGGCTACACCTTC. It specifies CASSPAATNYGYTF.

The chain is built from TRBV7-9 and TRBJ2-4; D may be TRBD1 (6 bases). The length of the CDR3 is 13 residues. CDR1 and CDR2 from the germline V gene are SEHNR and FQNEAQ (reference sequence). V was trimmed by 1 base and J by 12 bases, leaving 13 bases between them. CDR3 bases: TGTGCCAGCAGCTTAGTGGACAGTCCAACTCAGTACTTC. As protein: CASSLVDSPTQYF.

The chain uses TRBV2 and TRBJ2-1, with D maybe TRBD2 (7 bases). Trimming cost V 11 bases and J 6 bases, with 14 bases left between them. The CDR3 totals 12 residues. The germline V gene encodes CDR1 SNHLY and CDR2 FYNNEI. The CDR3 loop is CAGFGGLNEQFF. DNA for the CDR3: TGTGCCGGCTTCGGGGGGCTCAATGAGCAGTTCTTC.

This clonotype occurred a few times. The V call is TRBV10-3, the J call TRBJ2-5; 9 bases match TRBD2. J gave up 5 bases and V 2 bases, and 12 bases lay outside the gene matches. The CDR3 covers 17 residues. Germline V gene sequence: CDR1 ENHRY, CDR2 SYGVKD. The CDR3 nucleotides read TGTGCCATCAGTGAGCAAATGAATGCGGGGGGGCTCGAGACCCAGTACTTC. Translation: CAISEQMNAGGLETQYF.

J is TRBJ1-6 and V is TRBV7-2; TRBD1 matches 8 bases. Trimming removed 6 bases from V and 8 bases from J; junction bases left unmatched: 3. This CDR3 has 13 amino acids. Germline V gives CDR1 SGHTA, CDR2 FQGNSA. The CDR3 DNA reads TGTGCCAGCAGGGGACAGGTGGATTCACCCCTCCACTTT. This sequence encodes CASRGQVDSPLHF.

The CDR3, as DNA: TGTGCCCGCGGAGAAGTTGCGCGCACCGGGGAGCTGTTTTTT. This translates into CARGEVARTGELFF. The chain links TRBV2 to TRBJ2-2; unclear D gene. V was cut by 11 bases and J by 4 bases, with 17 bases left in between. Per the germline V gene, CDR1 is SNHLY and CDR2 is FYNNEI. The CDR3 is 14 amino acids.

The rearrangement links TRBV5-5 to TRBJ2-7, with 8 bases matching TRBD1. The CDR3 spans 14 residues. J lost 5 bases, V lost 1 base, and 5 bases had no gene match. Germline V gene data show CDR1 as SGHKS and CDR2 as YYEKEE (reference sequence). The CDR3 coding sequence is TGTGCCAGCAGCTTGCCCAGGGGGCGAGACGAGCAGTACTTC. Amino acids: CASSLPRGRDEQYF.

In its sample, this clonotype was seen once. V is TRBV7-2 and J is TRBJ1-1; 7 positions match TRBD1. CDR1 is SGHTA, CDR2 FQGNSA, per germline. V lost 3 bases and J lost 3; bases outside the gene matches: 7. The CDR3 has 15 amino acids. The CDR3 region is CASSLYRGMDTEAFF. CDR3 DNA sequence: TGTGCCAGCAGCTTGTACAGGGGAATGGACACTGAAGCTTTCTTT.